This T cell receptor beta chain is drawn from a study of regulatory T cells in long-lasting Graves disease. Study information: Patients with new Graves' disease had used antithyroid drugs below 3 months. Study-level findings and limits: Persistent Graves' disease cases displayed lower TCR diversity than newly diagnosed ones.

This clonotype was counted many times. Its antigen is not known. iRepertoire HTBI primers and Arm-PCR of CDR3 regions built TCR beta libraries. One entry per CDR3 protein, called by TCRdb with MiXCR from the multiplex PCR reads. The sample consists of roughly 420,000 distinct CDR3 sequences, 12% to 15% of them appearing once. This CDR3 has 14 amino acids. CDR1 MDHEN and CDR2 SYDVKM come from the germline V gene. V gave up 6 bases and J gave up 0 bases, with 9 bases separating them. Described time point: newly diagnosed GD, antithyroid drugs for less than 3 months. The TCR library was made from RNA that had been extracted from PBMCs in TRIzol. The data also belong to a second study, concerning T cells in Graves' hyperthyroidism and ophthalmopathy.

The specimen comprised peripheral blood mononuclear cells (PBMCs), sampled at new diagnosis, from a patient treated with antithyroid drugs. The chain couples TRBV28 to TRBJ2-4, with D possibly TRBD2 on 6 matching bases. The clonotype comes from a woman between 45 and 60 years old with Graves disease. The CDR3 DNA sequence: TGTGCCAGCAGCTCGGGACTAGCCAAAAACATTCAGTACTTC. This codes for CASSSGLAKNIQYF.